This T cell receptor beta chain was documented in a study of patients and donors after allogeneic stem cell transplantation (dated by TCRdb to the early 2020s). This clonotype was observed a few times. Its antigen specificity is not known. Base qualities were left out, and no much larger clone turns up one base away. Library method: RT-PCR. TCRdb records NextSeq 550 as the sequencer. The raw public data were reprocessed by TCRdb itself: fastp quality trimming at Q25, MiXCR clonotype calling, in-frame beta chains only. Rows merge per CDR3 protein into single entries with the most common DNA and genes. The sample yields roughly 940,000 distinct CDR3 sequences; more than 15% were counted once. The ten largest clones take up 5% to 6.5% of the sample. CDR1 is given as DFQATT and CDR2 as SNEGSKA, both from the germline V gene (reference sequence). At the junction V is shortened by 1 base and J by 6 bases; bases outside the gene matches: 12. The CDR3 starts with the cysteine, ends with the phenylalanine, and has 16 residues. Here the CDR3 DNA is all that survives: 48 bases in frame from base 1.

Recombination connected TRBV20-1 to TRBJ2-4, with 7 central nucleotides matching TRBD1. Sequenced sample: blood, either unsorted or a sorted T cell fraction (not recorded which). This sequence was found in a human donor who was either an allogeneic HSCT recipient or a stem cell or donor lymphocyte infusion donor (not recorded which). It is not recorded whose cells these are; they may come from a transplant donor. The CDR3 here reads CSARAGQISIGNIQYF. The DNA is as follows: TGCAGTGCTAGAGCGGGACAGATTAGCATCGGAAACATTCAGTACTTC.